This section outlines one T cell receptor (beta chain) sequence together with its context. Its antigen remains unknown. This sample is part of a study of spatial heterogeneity in lung cancer. Turning to the study itself: Beta-chain sequences consistently outnumbered alpha-chain sequences in detection. Averaged across combinations, each unique TCR and UMI pairing appeared more than ten times in raw reads, which were uncorrected. Study-level points and caveats: Beta chains had around 12% coverage of tumor T cells, and alpha chains had about 7%. Mutation tallies in tumors tracked expanded intratumoral alpha and beta TCR counts.

Time point of the sample: sample taken at primary tumor resection. TCRdb independently ran MiXCR on the 5' RACE reads; one entry per CDR3 protein. The data contain about 5,700 distinct CDR3 sequences, under 30% of them singletons. This CDR3 is built from 14 residues. J was trimmed by 13 bases and V by 2 bases; bases with no gene match: 6. Germline loops: CDR1 SNHLY, CDR2 FYNNEI. The clonotype comes from a male donor with early-stage non-small cell lung cancer. The sequencing used lung tumor tissue, collected at surgery. The chain is built from TRBV2 and TRBJ2-1; 12 bases fit TRBD2. In DNA, the CDR3 is TGTGCCAGCAGTGAACGGGCTAGCGGGAGGGCTCAGTTCTTC. Translating it yields CASSERASGRAQFF.